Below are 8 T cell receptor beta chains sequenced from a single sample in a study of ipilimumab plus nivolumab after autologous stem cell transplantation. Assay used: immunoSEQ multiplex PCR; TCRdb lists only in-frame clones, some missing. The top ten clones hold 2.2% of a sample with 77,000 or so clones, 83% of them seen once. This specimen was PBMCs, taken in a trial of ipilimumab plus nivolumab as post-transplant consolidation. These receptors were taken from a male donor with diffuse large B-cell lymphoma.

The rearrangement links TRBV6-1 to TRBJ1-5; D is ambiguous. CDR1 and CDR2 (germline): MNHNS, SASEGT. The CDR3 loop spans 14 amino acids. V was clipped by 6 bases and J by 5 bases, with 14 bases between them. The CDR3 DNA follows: TGTGCCAGCAGAACCGGGATAGATTATCAGCCCCAGCATTTT. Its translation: CASRTGIDYQPQHF.

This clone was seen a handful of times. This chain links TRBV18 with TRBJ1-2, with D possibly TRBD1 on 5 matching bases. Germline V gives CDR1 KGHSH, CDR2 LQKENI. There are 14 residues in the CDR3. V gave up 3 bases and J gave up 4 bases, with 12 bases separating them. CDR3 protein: CASSPLGEGYGYTF. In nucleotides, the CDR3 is TGTGCCAGCTCACCTTTAGGGGAGGGCTATGGCTACACCTTC.

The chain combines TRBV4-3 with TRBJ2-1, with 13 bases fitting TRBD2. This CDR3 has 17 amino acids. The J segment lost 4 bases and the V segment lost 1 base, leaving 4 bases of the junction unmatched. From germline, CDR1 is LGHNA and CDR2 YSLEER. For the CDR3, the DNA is TGCGCCAGCAGCCAAGCCACTAGCGGGGGGGCGTACAATGAGCAGTTCTTC. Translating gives CASSQATSGGAYNEQFF.

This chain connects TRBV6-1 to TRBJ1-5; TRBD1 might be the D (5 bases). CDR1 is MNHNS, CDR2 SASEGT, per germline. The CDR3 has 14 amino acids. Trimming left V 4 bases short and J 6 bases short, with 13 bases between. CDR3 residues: CASSVLGGGQPQHF. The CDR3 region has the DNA TGTGCCAGCAGTGTGCTTGGGGGAGGTCAGCCCCAGCATTTT.

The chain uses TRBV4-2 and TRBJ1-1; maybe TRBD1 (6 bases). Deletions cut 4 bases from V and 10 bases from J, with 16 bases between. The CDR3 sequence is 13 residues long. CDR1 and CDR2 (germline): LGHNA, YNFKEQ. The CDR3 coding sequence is TGTGCCAGCAGCCCCCGGACAGCCGATCGAGCTTTCTTT. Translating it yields CASSPRTADRAFF.

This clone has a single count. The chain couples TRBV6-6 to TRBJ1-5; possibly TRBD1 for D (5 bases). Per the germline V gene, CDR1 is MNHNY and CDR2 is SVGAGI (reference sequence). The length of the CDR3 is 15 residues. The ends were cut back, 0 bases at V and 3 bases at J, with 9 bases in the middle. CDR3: CASSYSAGNNQPQHF. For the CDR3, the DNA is TGTGCCAGCAGTTACTCCGCAGGGAACAATCAGCCCCAGCATTTT.

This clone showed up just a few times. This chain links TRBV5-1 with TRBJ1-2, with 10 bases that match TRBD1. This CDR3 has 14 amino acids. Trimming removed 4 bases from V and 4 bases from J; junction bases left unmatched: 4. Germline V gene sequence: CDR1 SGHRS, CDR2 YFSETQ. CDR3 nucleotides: TGCGCCAGCAGCCCCGACAGGGGGCCCTATGGCTACACCTTC. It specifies CASSPDRGPYGYTF.

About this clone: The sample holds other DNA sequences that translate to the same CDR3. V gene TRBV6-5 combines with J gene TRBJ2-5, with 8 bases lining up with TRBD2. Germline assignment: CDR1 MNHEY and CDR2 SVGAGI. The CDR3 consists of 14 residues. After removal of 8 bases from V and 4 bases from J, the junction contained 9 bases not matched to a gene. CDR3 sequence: CASPTGLAAETQYF. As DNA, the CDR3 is TGTGCCAGCCCCACAGGACTAGCAGCAGAGACCCAGTACTTC.